These 2 T cell receptor beta chains originate from one sample sequenced in a study of spatial heterogeneity in lung cancer (dated by TCRdb to the late 2010s). What the authors observed across the whole study: The number of expanded intratumoral alpha and beta TCRs correlated with the tumor nonsynonymous mutation count.

Their antigens remain unidentified. Receptor libraries were prepared by 5' RACE. Instrument on record: NextSeq 500. In-frame beta chains were kept once TCRdb had trimmed the public reads at Q25 with fastp and called clones with MiXCR. Here each entry gathers all rows of one CDR3 protein and keeps the most common genes and DNA. Here the sample has about 7,600 distinct CDR3 sequences; over 8.5% occur a single time. The biggest ten clones account for roughly 10% of the sample. Read against the paper, the sample's time point label means: sample taken at primary tumor resection. The source material was lung tumor tissue, sampled at surgery. These receptor sequences come from a female donor with early-stage non-small cell lung cancer.

This clonotype was found many times. The chain carries TRBV6-6 and TRBJ1-5; 9 nucleotides match TRBD1. The V gene's germline CDR1 is MNHNY and CDR2 SVGAGI (reference sequence). The V segment lost 2 bases and the J segment 0 bases; nucleotides outside the gene matches: 14. The length of the CDR3 is 20 residues. CDR3 in DNA: TGTGCCAGCAGTTACACGGACAGGGGCAGATTTATCCTTAGCAATCAGCCCCAGCATTTT. Its translation is CASSYTDRGRFILSNQPQHF.

This clonotype was seen a few times. This chain uses TRBV2 with TRBJ1-5; possible D gene TRBD1, 5 bases. Germline V gives CDR1 SNHLY, CDR2 FYNNEI. Trimming pared 0 bases from V and 7 bases from J, leaving 13 bases between. The CDR3 has 15 residues. CDR3 DNA sequence: TGTGCCAGCAGTGAAGCGCATCGGGGGATGCAGCCCCAGCATTTT. Translation: CASSEAHRGMQPQHF.